What follows are 2 T cell receptor beta chains derived from one specimen sequenced in a study of blood T cell repertoires in COVID-19. Profiling relied on immunoSEQ multiplex PCR, and the TCRdb table lists in-frame clones only, not all of them. The sample consists of roughly 300,000 clones, over 70% of them appearing once. The sample taken for sequencing was peripheral blood. The receptors originated from a middle-aged woman who had recovered from COVID-19.

This clone was observed a few times. The chain uses TRBV7-2 and TRBJ1-3; D is uncertain. The V end was cut by 1 base, the J end by 4 bases, with 14 bases between. The CDR3 loop spans 16 amino acids. Per the germline V gene, CDR1 is SGHTA and CDR2 is FQGNSA. CDR3 in amino acids: CASSLDSNGVGNTIYF. In nucleotides, the CDR3 is TGTGCCAGCAGCTTAGATTCGAACGGGGTCGGAAACACCATATATTTT.

This chain connects TRBV6-2 or TRBV6-3 to TRBJ1-1; unclear D gene. The CDR3 is made up of 15 amino acids. The V gene's germline CDR1 is MNHEY and CDR2 SVGEGT. V gave up 2 bases and J gave up 4 bases, with 14 bases separating them. The CDR3 sequence is CASSYLTNTVTEAFF. CDR3 DNA sequence: TGTGCCAGCAGTTACCTGACAAATACCGTCACTGAAGCTTTCTTT.